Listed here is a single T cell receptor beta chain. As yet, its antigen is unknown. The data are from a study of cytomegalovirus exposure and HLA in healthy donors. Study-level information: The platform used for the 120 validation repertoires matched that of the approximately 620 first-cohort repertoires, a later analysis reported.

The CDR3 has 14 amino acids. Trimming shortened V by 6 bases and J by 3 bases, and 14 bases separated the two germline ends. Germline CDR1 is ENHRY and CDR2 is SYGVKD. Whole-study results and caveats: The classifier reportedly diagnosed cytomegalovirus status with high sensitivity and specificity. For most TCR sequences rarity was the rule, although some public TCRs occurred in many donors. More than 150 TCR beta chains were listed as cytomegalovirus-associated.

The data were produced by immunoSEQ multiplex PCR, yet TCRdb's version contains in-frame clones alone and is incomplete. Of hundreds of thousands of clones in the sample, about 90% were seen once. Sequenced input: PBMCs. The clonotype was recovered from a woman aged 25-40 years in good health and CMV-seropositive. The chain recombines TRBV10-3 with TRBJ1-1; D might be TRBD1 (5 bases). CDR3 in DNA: TGTGCCATCAGAGTGGGGACTTGGGACACTGAAGCTTTCTTT. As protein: CAIRVGTWDTEAFF.